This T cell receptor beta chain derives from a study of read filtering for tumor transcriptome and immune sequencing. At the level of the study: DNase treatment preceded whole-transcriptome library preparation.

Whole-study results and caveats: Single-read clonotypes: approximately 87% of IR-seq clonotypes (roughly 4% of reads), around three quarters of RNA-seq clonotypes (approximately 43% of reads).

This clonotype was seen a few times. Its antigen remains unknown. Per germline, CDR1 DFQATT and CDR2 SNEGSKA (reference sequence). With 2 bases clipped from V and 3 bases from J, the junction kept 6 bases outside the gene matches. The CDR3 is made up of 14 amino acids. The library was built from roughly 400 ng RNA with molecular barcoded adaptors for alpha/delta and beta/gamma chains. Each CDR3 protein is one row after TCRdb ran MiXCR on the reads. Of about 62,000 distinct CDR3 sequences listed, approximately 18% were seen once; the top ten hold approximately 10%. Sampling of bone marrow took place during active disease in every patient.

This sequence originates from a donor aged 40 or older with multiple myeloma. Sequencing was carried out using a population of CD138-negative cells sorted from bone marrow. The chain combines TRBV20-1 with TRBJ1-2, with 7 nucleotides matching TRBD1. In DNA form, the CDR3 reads TGCAGTGCTAGAAAAGACAGGGTTCACTATGGCTACACCTTC. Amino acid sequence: CSARKDRVHYGYTF.